These T cell receptor beta chains were read from a single sample in a study of blood T cell repertoires in COVID-19. Clones were read by immunoSEQ multiplex PCR, and TCRdb kept only the in-frame ones, dropping some. The table shows tens of thousands of clones, with around four fifths occurring only once. The sample was peripheral blood. The receptors come from a man aged 70-80 years with acute or convalescent COVID-19. Each CDR3 is given with its conserved first and last residue. The D gene is left open where the match is weak. Expanded clones get a size class; other rows say once, few or many, or leave the size out.

DNA,CDR3,size,D,V,J
TGTGCCAGCAGCCCAGACACCGGCAACTATGGCTACACCTTC,CASSPDTGNYGYTF,-,-,TRBV7-9,TRBJ1-2
TGTGCCAGCAGCCAAGGGTGGAGACAGAATGAAAAACTGTTTTTT,CASSQGWRQNEKLFF,-,-,TRBV7-2,TRBJ1-4
TGTGCCAGCTCACCATTTCCCGGACAGATGAACACCGGGGAGCTGTTTTTT,CASSPFPGQMNTGELFF,-,-,TRBV18,TRBJ2-2
TGTGCCAGCAGTCACTCTCGGGACAGGGGAGAAAAACTGTTTTTT,CASSHSRDRGEKLFF,-,TRBD1,TRBV6-6,TRBJ1-4
TGTGCCAGCAGCTTACGGCCTTTAGCGGATGAGCAGTTCTTC,CASSLRPLADEQFF,once,-,TRBV7-3,TRBJ2-1
TGTGCCAGCAGCTTGCCGGGAGCCGAGACCCAGTACTTC,CASSLPGAETQYF,-,-,TRBV5-6,TRBJ2-5
TGTGCCAGCAGAAGGGGCGTTTATGGCTACACCTTC,CASRRGVYGYTF,-,-,TRBV27,TRBJ1-2
TGTGCCAGCAGTGAATACGGGGGCCAAGAGACCCAGTACTTC,CASSEYGGQETQYF,-,-,TRBV6-1,TRBJ2-5
TGTGCCAGCAGCCTCGACAGGGACACAGATACGCAGTATTTT,CASSLDRDTDTQYF,-,TRBD1,TRBV6-5,TRBJ2-3
TGTGCCAGCAGCCAAGATGCCAGGGGCACTGAAGCTTTCTTT,CASSQDARGTEAFF,few,-,TRBV3-1/TRBV3-2,TRBJ1-1
TGCGCCAGCAGCTTGCAGGGCTTGGAGACCCAGTACTTC,CASSLQGLETQYF,-,-,TRBV5-1,TRBJ2-5
TGTGCTAGTGGTTTGAACAGGGTGGGGACTTTCTTT,CASGLNRVGTFF,-,-,TRBV12-5,TRBJ1-1
TGTGCCAGCAGTGAATCAGGTGCGATTTCCGGTCAGACCCAGTACTTC,CASSESGAISGQTQYF,-,-,TRBV6-1,TRBJ2-5
TGTGCCATGGGGACTGCGCAAGAGACCCAGTACTTC,CAMGTAQETQYF,-,-,TRBV10-3,TRBJ2-5
TGTGCCAGCAGTCCCCCTCAGACTAGCACAGATACGCAGTATTTT,CASSPPQTSTDTQYF,-,-,TRBV28,TRBJ2-3
TGTGCCAGCAGCCAAGATTCGGGAGGAGTTGGCTATGGCTACACCTTC,CASSQDSGGVGYGYTF,-,-,TRBV4-2,TRBJ1-2
TGTGCCAGTAGTACCCCAAGTAGTGGGGGGTACCAAGAGACCCAGTACTTC,CASSTPSSGGYQETQYF,-,-,TRBV19,TRBJ2-5
TGTGCCAGTAGTATAGAGGGCAGCCTCATCTCAAGTGACATTCAGTACTTC,CASSIEGSLISSDIQYF,-,-,TRBV19,TRBJ2-4
TGTGCCAGCAGTTTAGAGCGCGGCGAGCAGTACTTC,CASSLERGEQYF,-,-,TRBV12-3/TRBV12-4,TRBJ2-7
TGCGCCAGCCGAGGGCCAGGGGACACTGAAGCTTTCTTT,CASRGPGDTEAFF,once,-,TRBV5-1,TRBJ1-1
TGTGCCAGCAACCTAGGGGTTCCGATGAACACTGAAGCTTTCTTT,CASNLGVPMNTEAFF,-,-,TRBV27,TRBJ1-1